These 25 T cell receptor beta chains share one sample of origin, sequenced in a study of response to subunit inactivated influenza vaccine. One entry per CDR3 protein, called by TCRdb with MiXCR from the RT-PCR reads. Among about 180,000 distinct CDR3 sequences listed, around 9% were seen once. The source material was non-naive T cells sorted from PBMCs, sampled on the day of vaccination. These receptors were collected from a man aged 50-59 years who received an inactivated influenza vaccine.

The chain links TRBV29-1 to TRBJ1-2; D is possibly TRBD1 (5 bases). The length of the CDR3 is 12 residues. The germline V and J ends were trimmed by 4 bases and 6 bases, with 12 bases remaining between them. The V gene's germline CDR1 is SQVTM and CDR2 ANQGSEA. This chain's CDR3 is CSVGVREDGYTF. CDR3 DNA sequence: TGCAGCGTTGGTGTCAGGGAAGATGGCTACACCTTC.

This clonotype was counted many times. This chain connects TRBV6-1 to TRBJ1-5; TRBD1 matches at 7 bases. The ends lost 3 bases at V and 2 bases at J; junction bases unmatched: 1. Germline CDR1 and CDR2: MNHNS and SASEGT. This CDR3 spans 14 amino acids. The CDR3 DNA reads TGTGCCAGCAGTGACACAGGGGGCAATCAGCCCCAGCATTTT. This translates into CASSDTGGNQPQHF.

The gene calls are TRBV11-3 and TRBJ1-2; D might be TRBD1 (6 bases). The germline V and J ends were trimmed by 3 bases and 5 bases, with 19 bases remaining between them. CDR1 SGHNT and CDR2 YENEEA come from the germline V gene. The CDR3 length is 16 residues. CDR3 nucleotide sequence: TGTGCCAGCAGCTTCGGCGGGGGGCCGATCTTATATGGCTACACCTTC. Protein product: CASSFGGGPILYGYTF.

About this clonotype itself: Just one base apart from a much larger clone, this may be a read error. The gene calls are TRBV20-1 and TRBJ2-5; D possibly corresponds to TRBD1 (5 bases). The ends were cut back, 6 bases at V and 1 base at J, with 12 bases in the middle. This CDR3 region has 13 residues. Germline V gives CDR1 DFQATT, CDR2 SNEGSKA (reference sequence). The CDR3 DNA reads TGCAGTGCCACATCAGGGTTCCAAGAGACCCAGTACTTC. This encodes CSATSGFQETQYF.

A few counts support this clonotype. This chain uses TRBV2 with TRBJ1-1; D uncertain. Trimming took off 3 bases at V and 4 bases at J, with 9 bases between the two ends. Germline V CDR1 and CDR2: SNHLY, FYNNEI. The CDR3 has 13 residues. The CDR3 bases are TGTGCCAGCAGTGACGGACGGTCCACTGAAGCTTTCTTT. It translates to CASSDGRSTEAFF.

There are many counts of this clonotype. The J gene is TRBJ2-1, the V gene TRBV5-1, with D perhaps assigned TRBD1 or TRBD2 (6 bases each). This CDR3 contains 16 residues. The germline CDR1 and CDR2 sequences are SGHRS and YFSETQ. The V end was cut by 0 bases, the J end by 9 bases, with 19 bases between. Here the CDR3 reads CASSLEGPTSRGEQFF. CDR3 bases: TGCGCCAGCAGCTTGGAGGGGCCTACTAGCAGGGGTGAGCAGTTCTTC.

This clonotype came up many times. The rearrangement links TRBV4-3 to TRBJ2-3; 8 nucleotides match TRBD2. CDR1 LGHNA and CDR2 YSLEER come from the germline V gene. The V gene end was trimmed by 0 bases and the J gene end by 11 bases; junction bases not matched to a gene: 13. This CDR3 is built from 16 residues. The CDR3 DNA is TGCGCCAGCAGCCAAGATTTTACGGGGGGGCAGCCAAGGCAGTATTTT. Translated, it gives CASSQDFTGGQPRQYF.

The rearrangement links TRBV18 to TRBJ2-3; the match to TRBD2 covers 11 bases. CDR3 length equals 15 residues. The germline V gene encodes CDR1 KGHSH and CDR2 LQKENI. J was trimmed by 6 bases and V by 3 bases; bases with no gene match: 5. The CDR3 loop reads CASSPSGTSGDTQYF. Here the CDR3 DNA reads TGTGCCAGCTCACCGTCCGGGACTAGCGGCGATACGCAGTATTTT.

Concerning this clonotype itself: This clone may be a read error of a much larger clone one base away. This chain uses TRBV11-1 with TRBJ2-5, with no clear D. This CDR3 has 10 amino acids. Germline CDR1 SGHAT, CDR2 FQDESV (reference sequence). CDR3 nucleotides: TGTGCCGGCAGAGGAGAGACCCAGTACTTC. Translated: CAGRGETQYF.

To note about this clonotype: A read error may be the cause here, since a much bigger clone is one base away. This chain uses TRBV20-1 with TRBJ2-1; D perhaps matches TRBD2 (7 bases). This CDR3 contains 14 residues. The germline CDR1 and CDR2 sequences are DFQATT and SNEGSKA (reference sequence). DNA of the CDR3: TGCATTGCTAGATCCGCGGGGGCATACAATGAGCAGTTCTTC. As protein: CIARSAGAYNEQFF.

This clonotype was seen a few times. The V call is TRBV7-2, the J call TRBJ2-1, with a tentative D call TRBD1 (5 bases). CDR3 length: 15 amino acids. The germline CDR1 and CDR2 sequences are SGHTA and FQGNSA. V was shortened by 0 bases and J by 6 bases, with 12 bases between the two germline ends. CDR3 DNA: TGTGCCAGCAGCTTAGCAGTAGGCAGGGTCAATGAGCAGTTCTTC. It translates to CASSLAVGRVNEQFF.

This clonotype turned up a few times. This chain's CDR3 is CASRLGNSGANVLTF. CDR3 nucleotide sequence: TGTGCCAGCAGACTGGGGAACTCTGGGGCCAACGTCCTGACTTTC. V gene TRBV6-1 combines with J gene TRBJ2-6; unclear D gene. V was clipped by 6 bases and J by 0 bases, with 9 bases between them. The CDR3 runs to 15 residues. The germline gives CDR1 MNHNS, CDR2 SASEGT.

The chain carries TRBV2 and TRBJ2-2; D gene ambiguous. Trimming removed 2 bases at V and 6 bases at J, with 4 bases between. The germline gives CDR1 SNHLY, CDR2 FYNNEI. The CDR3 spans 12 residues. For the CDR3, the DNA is TGTGCCAGCAGTGAATGGGCCGGGGAGCTGTTTTTT. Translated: CASSEWAGELFF.

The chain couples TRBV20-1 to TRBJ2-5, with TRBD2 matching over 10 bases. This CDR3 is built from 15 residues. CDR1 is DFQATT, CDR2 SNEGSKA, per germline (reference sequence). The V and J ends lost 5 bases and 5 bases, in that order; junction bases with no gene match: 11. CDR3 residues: CSAPKRGGIRETQYF. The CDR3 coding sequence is TGCAGTGCTCCCAAGCGGGGGGGAATTCGGGAGACCCAGTACTTC.

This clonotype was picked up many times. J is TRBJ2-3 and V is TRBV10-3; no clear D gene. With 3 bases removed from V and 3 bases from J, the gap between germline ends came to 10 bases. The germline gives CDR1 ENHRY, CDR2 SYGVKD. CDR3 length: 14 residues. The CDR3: CAISDLGRTDTQYF. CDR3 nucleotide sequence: TGTGCCATCAGTGATCTTGGTAGGACAGATACGCAGTATTTT.

CDR3 coding DNA: TGTGCCTGGGGGACAGGAAACACCGGGGAGCTGTTTTTT. This translates into CAWGTGNTGELFF. The chain employs TRBV30 and TRBJ2-2; 8 bases are a match to TRBD1. CDR3 length equals 13 residues. The V and J ends lost 5 bases and 2 bases, in that order; junction bases with no gene match: 1. CDR1 is GTSNPN and CDR2 is SVGIG in the germline V gene (reference sequence).

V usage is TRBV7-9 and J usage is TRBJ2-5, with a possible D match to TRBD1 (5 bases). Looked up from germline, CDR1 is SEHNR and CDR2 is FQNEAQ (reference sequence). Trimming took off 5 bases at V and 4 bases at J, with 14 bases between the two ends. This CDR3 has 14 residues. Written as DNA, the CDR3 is TGTGCCAGCAGCACCCAGACAGTAGGAGAGACCCAGTACTTC. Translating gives CASSTQTVGETQYF.

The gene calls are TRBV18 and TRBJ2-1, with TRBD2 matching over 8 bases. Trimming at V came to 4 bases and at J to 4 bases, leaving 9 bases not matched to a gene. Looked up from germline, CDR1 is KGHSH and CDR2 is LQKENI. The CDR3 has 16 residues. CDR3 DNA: TGTGCCAGCTCACGACGAGTAGCGGGATCGTACAATGAGCAGTTCTTC. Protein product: CASSRRVAGSYNEQFF.

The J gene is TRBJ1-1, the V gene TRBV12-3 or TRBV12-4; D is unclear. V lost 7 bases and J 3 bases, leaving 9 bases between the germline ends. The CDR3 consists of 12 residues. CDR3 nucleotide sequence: TGTGCCAGCACCGCCGGGTACACTGAAGCTTTCTTT. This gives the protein CASTAGYTEAFF.

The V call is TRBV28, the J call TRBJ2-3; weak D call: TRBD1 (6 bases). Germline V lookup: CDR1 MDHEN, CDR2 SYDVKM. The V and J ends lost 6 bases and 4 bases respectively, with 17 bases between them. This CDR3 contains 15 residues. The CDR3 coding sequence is TGTGCCAGCAGAGCGCGATGGGGGCGGCCAGATACGCAGTATTTT. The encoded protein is CASRARWGRPDTQYF.

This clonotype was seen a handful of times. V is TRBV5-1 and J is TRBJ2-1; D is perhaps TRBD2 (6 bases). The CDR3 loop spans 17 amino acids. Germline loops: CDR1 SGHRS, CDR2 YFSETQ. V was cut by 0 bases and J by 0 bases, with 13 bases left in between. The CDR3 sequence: CASSLEGSGLSYNEQFF. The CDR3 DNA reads TGCGCCAGCAGCTTGGAAGGCAGCGGGCTCTCCTACAATGAGCAGTTCTTC.

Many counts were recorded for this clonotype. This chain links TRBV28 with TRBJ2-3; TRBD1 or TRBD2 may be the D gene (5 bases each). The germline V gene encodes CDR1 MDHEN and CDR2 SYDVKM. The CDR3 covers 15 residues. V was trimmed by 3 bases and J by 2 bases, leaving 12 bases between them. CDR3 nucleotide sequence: TGTGCCAGCAGTTTGGGGGACCGTAACACAGATACGCAGTATTTT. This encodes CASSLGDRNTDTQYF. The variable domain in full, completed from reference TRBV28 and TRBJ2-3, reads DVKVTQSSRYLVKRTGEKVFLECVQDMDHENMFWYRQDPGLGLRLIYFSYDVKMKEKGDIPEGYSVSREKKERFSLILESASTNQTSMYLCASSLGDRNTDTQYFGPGTRLTVL.

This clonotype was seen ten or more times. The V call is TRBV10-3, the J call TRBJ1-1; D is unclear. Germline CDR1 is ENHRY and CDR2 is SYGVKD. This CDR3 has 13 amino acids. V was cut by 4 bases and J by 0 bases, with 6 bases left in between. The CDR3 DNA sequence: TGTGCCATCAGTGCACTGATGAACACTGAAGCTTTCTTT. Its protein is CAISALMNTEAFF.

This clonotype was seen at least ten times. CDR3 region: CASSEAGRGEKLFF. The CDR3 DNA reads as TGCGCCAGCAGTGAAGCAGGGAGGGGTGAAAAACTGTTTTTT. The rearrangement uses TRBV10-2 and TRBJ1-4, with D possibly TRBD1 on 5 matching bases. Trimming pared 3 bases from V and 7 bases from J, leaving 12 bases between. Germline V CDR1 and CDR2: WSHSY, SAAADI. This CDR3 has 14 amino acids.

CDR3 coding DNA: TGTGCCAGCAGCTTAGCACCCTATTCAGGGACCTACGAGCAGTACTTC. This sequence encodes CASSLAPYSGTYEQYF. This chain connects TRBV7-2 to TRBJ2-7; perhaps TRBD1 as D (5 bases). The ends were cut back, 0 bases at V and 2 bases at J, with 14 bases in the middle. CDR1 is SGHTA and CDR2 is FQGNSA in the germline V gene. The CDR3 sequence is 16 residues long.